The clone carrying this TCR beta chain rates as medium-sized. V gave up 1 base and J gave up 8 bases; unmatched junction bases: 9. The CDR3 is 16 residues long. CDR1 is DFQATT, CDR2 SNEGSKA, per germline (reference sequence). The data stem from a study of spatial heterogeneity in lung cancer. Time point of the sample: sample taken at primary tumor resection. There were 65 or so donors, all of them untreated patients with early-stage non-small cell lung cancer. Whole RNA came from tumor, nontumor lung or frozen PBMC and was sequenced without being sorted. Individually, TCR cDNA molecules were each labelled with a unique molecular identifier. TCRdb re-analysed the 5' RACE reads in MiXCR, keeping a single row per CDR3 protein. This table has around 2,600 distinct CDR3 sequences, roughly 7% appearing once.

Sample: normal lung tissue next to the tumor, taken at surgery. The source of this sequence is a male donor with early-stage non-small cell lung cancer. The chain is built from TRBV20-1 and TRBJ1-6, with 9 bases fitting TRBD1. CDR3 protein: CSARVGTDRGHSPLHF. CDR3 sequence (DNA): TGCAGTGCTAGAGTGGGGACGGACAGGGGACATTCACCCCTCCACTTT.